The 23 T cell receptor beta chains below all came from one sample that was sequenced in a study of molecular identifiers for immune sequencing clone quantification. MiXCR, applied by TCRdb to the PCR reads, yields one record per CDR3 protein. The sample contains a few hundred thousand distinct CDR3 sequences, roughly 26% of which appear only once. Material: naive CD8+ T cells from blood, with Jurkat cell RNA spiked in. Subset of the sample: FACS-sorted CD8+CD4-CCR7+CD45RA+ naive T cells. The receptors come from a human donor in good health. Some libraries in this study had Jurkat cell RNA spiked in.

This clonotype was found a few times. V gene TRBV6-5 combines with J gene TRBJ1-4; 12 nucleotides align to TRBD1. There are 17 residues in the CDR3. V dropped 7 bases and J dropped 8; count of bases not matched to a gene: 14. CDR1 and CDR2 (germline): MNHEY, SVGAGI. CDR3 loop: CASKAPGQGAPGEKLFF. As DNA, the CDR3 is TGTGCCAGCAAAGCCCCGGGACAGGGGGCCCCCGGGGAAAAACTGTTTTTT.

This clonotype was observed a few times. CDR3 DNA: TGCAGTGCTAGAGCTTCCGGGACAAGCTCCTACGAGCAGTACTTC. It encodes CSARASGTSSYEQYF. The chain joins TRBV20-1 to TRBJ2-7; a weak D match, TRBD1 (6 bases). The CDR3 is made up of 15 amino acids. CDR1 is DFQATT, CDR2 SNEGSKA, per germline (reference sequence). Trimming left V 1 base short and J 0 bases short, with 13 bases between.

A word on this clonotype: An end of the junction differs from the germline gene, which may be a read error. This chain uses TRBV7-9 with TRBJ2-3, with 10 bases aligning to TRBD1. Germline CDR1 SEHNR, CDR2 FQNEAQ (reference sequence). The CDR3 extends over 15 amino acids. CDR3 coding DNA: TGTGCCAGCAGCTTGGAGACAGGGGGCACAGATATGCAGTATTTT. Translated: CASSLETGGTDMQYF.

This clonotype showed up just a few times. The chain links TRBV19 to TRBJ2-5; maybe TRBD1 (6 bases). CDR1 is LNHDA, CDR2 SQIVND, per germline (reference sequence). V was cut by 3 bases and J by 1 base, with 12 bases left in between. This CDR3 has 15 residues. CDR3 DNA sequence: TGTGCCAGTAGTATTGAAGGACAGCCCCAAGAGACCCAGTACTTC. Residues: CASSIEGQPQETQYF.

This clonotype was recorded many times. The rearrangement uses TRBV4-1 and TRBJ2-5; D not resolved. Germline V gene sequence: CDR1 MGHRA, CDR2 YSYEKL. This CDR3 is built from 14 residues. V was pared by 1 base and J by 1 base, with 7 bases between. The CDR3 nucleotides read TGCGCCAGCAGCCAAGTGGCATCCCAAGAGACCCAGTACTTC. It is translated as CASSQVASQETQYF.

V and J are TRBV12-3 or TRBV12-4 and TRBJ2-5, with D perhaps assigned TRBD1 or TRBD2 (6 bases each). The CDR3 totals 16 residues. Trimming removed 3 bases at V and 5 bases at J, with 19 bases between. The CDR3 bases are TGTGCCAGCAGTTTCCTCGGGGGCGGGTCTCAGGAGACCCAGTACTTC. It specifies CASSFLGGGSQETQYF.

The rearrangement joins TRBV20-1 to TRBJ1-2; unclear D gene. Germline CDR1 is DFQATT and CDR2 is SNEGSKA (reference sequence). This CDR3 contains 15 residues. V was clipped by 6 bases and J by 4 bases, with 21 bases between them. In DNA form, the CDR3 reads TGCAGTGCAACCACGCTCCATGATTTAGGCTATGGCTACACCTTC. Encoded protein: CSATTLHDLGYGYTF.

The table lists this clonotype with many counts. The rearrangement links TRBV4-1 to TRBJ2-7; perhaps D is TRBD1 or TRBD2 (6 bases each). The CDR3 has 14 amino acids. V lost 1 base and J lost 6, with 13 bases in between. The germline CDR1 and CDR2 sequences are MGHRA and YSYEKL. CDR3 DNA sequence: TGCGCCAGCAGCCAAGGCGTACGGGGGCCCGAGCAGTACTTC. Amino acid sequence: CASSQGVRGPEQYF.

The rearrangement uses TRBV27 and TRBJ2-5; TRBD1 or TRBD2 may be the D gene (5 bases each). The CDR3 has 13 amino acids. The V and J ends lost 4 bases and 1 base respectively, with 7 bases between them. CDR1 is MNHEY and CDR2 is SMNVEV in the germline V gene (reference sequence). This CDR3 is CASSYGAQETQYF. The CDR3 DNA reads TGTGCCAGCAGTTACGGGGCCCAAGAGACCCAGTACTTC.

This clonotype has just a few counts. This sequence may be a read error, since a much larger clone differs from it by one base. The CDR3 is CVSSLGDYEQYF. The CDR3 nucleotides read TGTGTCAGCAGTTTAGGGGACTACGAGCAGTACTTC. V is TRBV28 and J is TRBJ2-7; perhaps TRBD1 as D (5 bases). The CDR3 is 12 residues long. Germline V gene sequence: CDR1 MDHEN, CDR2 SYDVKM.

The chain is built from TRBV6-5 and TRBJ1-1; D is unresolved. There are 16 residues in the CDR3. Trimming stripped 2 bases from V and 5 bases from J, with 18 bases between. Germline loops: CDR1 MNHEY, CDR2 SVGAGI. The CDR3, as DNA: TGTGCCAGCAGTTACGGTCCTGGCCTGGGCTCTACTGAAGCTTTCTTT. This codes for CASSYGPGLGSTEAFF.

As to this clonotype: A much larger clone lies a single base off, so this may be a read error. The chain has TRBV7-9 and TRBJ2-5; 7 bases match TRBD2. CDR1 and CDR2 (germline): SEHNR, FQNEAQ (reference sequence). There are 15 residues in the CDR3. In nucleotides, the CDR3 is TGTGCCAGCAGCTTAACCACTAGCGAGCAAGAGCCCCAGTACTTC. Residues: CASSLTTSEQEPQYF. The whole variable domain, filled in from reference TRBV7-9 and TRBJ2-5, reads DTGVSQNPRHKITKRGQNVTFRCDPISEHNRLYWYRQTLGQGPEFLTYFQNEAQLEKSRLLSDRFSAERPKGSFSTLEIQRTEQGDSAMYLCASSLTTSEQEPQYFGPGTRLLVL.

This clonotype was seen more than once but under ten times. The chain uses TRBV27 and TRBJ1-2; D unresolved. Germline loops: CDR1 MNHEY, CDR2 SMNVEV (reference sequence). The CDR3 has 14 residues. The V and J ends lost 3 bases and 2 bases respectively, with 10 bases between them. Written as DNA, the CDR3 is TGTGCCAGCAGTTTCGGTACAACAAACTATGGCTACACCTTC. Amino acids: CASSFGTTNYGYTF.

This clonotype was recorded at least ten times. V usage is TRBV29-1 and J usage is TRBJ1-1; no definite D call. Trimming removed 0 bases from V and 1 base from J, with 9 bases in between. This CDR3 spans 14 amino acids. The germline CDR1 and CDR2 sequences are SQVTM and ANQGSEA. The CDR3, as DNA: TGCAGCGTTGAAGATTCGGGCAAGAACACTGAAGCTTTCTTT. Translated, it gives CSVEDSGKNTEAFF.

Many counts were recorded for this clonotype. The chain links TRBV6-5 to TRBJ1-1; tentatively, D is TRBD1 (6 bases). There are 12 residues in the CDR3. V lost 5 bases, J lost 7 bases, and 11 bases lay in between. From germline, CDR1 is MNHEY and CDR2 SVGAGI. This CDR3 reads CASSTQGIEAFF. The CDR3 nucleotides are TGTGCCAGCAGTACCCAGGGGATTGAAGCTTTCTTT.

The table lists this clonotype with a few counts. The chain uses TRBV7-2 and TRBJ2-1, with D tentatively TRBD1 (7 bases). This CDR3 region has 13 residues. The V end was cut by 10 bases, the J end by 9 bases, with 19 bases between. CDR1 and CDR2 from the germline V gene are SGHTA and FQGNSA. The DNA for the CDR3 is TGTGCCACCTCGGGGGACAGCCGTCCTGAGCAGTTCTTC. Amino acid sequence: CATSGDSRPEQFF.

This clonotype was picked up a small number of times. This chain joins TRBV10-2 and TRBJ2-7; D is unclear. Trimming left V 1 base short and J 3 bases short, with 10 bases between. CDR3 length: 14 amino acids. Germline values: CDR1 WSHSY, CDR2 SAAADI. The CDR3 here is CASSEFGPGYEQYF. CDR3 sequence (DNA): TGCGCCAGCAGTGAGTTCGGACCTGGCTACGAGCAGTACTTC.

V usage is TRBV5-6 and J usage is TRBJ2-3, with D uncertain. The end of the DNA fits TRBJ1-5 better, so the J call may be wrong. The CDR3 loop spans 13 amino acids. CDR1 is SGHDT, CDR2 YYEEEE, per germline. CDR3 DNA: TGTGCCAGCAGCTCCCATCCTACAGATACGCAGCATTTT. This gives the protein CASSSHPTDTQHF.

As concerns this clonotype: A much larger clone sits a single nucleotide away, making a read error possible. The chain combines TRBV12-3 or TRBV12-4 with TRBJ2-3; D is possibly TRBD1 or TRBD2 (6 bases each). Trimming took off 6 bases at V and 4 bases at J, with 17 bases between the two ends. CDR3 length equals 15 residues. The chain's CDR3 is CASRFGGGIADTQYF. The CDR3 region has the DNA TGTGCCAGCAGGTTCGGAGGGGGGATCGCAGATACGCAGTATTTT.

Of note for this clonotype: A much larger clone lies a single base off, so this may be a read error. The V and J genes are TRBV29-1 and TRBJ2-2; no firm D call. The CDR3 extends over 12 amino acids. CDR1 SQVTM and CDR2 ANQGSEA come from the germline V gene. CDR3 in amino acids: CSVLQYTRELFF. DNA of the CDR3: TGCAGCGTGCTTCAGTACACCCGGGAGCTGTTTTTT.

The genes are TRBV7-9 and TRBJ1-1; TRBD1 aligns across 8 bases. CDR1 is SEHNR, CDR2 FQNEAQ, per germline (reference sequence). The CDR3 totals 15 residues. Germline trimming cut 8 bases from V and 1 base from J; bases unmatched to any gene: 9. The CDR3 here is CASFYPGTGNTEAFF. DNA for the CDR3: TGTGCCAGCTTTTATCCGGGGACAGGGAACACTGAAGCTTTCTTT.

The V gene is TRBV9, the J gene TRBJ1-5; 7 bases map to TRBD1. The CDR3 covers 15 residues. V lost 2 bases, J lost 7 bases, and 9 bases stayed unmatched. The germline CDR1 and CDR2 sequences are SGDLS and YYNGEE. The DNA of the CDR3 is TGTGCCAGCAGCGTGCAAGGGGGCTTGGGACAGCCCCAGCATTTT. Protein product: CASSVQGGLGQPQHF.

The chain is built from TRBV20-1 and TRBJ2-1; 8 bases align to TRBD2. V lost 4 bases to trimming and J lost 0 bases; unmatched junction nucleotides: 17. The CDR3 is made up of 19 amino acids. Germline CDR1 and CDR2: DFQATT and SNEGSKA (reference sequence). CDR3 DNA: TGCAGTGCTATCCCTCTCGGGCTAGCGGGTCCCGGCTCCTACAATGAGCAGTTCTTC. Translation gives CSAIPLGLAGPGSYNEQFF.